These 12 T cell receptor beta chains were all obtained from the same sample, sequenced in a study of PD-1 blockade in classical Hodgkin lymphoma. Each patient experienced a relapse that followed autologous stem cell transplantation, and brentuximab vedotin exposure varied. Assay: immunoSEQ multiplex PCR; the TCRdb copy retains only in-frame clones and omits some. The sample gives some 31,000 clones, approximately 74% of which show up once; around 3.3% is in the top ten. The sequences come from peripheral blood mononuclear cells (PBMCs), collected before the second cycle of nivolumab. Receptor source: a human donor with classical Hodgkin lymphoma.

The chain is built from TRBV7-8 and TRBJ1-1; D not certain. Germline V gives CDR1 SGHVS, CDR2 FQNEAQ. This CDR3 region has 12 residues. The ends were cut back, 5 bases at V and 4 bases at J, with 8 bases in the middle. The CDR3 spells CASSDRRTEAFF. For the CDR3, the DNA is TGTGCCAGCAGCGACCGTCGCACTGAAGCTTTCTTT. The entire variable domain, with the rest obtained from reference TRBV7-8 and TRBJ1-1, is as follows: GAGVSQSPRYKVAKRGQDVALRCDPISGHVSLFWYQQALGQGPEFLTYFQNEAQLDKSGLPSDRFFAERPEGSVSTLKIQRTQQEDSAVYLCASSDRRTEAFFGQGTRLTVV.

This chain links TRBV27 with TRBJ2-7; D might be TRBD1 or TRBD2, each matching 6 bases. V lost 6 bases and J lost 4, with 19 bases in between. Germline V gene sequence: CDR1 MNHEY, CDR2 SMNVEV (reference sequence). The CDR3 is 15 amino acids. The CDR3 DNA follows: TGTGCCAGCAGGTACGGGGGCCCAACAGTTTACGAGCAGTACTTC. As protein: CASRYGGPTVYEQYF.

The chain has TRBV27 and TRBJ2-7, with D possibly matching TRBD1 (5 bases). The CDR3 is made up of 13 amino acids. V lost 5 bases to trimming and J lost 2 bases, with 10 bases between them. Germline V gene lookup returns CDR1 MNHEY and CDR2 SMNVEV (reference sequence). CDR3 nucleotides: TGTGCCAGCAGTCTCGCCAGGGCCTACGAGCAGTACTTC. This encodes CASSLARAYEQYF.

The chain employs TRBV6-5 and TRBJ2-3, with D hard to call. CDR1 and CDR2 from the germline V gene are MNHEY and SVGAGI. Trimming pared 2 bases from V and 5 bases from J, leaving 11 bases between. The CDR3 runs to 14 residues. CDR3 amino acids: CASSYDGSGDTQYF. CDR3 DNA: TGTGCCAGCAGTTACGACGGGTCGGGAGATACGCAGTATTTT.

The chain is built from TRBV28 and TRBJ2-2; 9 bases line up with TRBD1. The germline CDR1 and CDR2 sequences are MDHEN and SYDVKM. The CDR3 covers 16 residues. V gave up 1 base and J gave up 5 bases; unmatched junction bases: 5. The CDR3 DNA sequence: TGTGCCAGCAGTTTATTTGGGACAGGGTGGACCGGGGAGCTGTTTTTT. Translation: CASSLFGTGWTGELFF.

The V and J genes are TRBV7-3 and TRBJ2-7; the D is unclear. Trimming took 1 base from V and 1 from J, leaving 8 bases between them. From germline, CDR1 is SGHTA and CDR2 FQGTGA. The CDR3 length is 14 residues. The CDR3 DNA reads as TGTGCCAGCAGCTTAATCCCCCTGTCCTACGAGCAGTACTTC. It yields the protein CASSLIPLSYEQYF.

The CDR3 nucleotides read TGTGCCAGCAGCTCGACTAGCGGGGGGGCCGGGGAGCTGTTTTTT. Its translation is CASSSTSGGAGELFF. This chain uses TRBV6-5 with TRBJ2-2; TRBD2 agrees at 14 bases. Trimming removed 6 bases from V and 6 bases from J; junction bases left unmatched: 3. The CDR3 loop spans 15 amino acids. Germline V gene lookup returns CDR1 MNHEY and CDR2 SVGAGI.

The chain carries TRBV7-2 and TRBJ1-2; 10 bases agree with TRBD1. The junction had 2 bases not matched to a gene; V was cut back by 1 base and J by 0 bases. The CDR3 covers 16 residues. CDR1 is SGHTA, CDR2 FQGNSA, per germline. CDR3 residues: CASSLEGQGPNYGYTF. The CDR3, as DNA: TGTGCCAGCAGCTTAGAGGGACAGGGGCCTAACTATGGCTACACCTTC.

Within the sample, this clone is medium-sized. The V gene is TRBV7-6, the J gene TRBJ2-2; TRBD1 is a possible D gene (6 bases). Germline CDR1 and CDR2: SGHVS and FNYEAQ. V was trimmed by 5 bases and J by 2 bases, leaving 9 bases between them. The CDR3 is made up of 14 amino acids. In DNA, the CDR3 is TGTGCCAGCAGCCGCAGGGGTAACACCGGGGAGCTGTTTTTT. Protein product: CASSRRGNTGELFF.

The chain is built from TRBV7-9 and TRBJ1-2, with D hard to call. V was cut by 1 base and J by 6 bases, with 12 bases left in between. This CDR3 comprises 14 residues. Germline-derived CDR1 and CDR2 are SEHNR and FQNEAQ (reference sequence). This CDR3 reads CASSLVVDFDGYTF. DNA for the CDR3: TGTGCCAGCAGCTTAGTAGTAGATTTCGATGGCTACACCTTC.

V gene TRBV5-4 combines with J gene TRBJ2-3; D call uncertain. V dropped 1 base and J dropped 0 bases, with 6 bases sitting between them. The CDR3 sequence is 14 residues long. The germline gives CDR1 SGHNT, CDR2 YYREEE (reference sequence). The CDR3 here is CASSLQPSTDTQYF. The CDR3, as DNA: TGTGCCAGCAGCTTGCAACCGAGCACAGATACGCAGTATTTT.

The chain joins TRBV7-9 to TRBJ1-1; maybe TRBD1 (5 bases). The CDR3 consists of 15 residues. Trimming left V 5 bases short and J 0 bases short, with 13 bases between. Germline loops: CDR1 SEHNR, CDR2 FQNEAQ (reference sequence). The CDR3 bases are TGTGCCAGCAGCCGAGGACAAAACATGAACACTGAAGCTTTCTTT. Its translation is CASSRGQNMNTEAFF. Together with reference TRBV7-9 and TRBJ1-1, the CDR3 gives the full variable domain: DTGVSQNPRHKITKRGQNVTFRCDPISEHNRLYWYRQTLGQGPEFLTYFQNEAQLEKSRLLSDRFSAERPKGSFSTLEIQRTEQGDSAMYLCASSRGQNMNTEAFFGQGTRLTVV.